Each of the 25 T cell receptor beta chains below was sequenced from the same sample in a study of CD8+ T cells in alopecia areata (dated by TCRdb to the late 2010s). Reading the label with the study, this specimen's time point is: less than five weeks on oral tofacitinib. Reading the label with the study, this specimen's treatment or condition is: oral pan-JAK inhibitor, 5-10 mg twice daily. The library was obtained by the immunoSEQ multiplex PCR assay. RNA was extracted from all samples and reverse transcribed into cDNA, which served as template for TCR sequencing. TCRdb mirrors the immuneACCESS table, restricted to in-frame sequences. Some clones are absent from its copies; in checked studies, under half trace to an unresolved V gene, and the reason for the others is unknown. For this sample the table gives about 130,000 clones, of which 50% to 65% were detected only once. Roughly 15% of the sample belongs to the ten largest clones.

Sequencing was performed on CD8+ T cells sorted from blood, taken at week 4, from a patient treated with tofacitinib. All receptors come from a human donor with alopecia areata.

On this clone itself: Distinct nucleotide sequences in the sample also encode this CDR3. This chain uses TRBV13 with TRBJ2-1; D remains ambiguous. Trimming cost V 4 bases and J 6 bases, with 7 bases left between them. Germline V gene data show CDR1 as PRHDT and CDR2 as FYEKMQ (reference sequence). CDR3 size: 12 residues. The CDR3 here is CASSSSGNEQFF. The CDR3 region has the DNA TGTGCCAGCAGCTCCTCGGGCAATGAGCAGTTCTTC. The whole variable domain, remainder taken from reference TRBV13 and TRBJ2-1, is AAGVIQSPRHLIKEKRETATLKCYPIPRHDTVYWYQQGPGQDPQFLISFYEKMQSDKGSIPDRFSAQQFSDYHSELNMSSLELGDSALYFCASSSSGNEQFFGPGTRLTVL.

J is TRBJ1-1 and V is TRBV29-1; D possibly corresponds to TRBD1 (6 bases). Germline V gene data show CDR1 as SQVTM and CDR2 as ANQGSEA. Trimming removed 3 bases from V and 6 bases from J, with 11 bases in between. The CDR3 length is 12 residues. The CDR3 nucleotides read TGCAGCGTTGATTTCGGGGGCGCTGAAGCTTTCTTT. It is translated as CSVDFGGAEAFF.

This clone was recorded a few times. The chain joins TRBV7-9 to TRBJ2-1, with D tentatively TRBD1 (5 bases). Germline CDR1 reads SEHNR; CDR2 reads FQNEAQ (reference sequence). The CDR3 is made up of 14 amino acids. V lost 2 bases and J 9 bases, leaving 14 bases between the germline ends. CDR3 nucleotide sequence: TGTGCCAGCAGCTTACTCAGGGTGAGGAGTGAGCAGTTCTTC. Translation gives CASSLLRVRSEQFF.

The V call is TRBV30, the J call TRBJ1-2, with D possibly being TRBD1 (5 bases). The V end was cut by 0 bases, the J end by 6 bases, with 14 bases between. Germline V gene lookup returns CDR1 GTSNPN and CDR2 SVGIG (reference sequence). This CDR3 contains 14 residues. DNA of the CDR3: TGTGCCTGGAGTGTAGGGGCAGGGTTAGATGGCTACACCTTC. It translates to CAWSVGAGLDGYTF.

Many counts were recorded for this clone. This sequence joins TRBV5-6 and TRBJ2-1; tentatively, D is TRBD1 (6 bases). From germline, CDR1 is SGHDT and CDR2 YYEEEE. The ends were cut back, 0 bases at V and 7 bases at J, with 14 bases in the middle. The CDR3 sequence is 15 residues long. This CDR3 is CASSLVYRQGNEQFF. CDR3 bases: TGTGCCAGCAGCTTGGTATATCGGCAGGGGAATGAGCAGTTCTTC.

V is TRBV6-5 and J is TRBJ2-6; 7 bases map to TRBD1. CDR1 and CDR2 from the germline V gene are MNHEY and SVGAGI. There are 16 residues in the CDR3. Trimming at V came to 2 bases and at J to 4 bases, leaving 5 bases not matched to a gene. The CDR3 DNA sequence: TGTGCCAGCAGTTACGAACAGGGGCTGGGGGCCAACGTCCTGACTTTC. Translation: CASSYEQGLGANVLTF.

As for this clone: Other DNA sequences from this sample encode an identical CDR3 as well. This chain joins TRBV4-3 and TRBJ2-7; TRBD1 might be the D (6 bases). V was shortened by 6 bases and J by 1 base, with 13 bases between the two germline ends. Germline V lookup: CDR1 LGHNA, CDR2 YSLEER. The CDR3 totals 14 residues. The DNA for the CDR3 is TGCGCCAGCAGTCAGGGGCGATTTTCCTACGAGCAGTACTTC. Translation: CASSQGRFSYEQYF.

The CDR3 region is CAWSVPGGAYGYTF. CDR3 DNA sequence: TGTGCCTGGAGTGTCCCGGGGGGCGCCTATGGCTACACCTTC. The V and J genes are TRBV30 and TRBJ1-2, with a tentative D call TRBD1 (6 bases). The V end lost 0 bases, the J end lost 4 bases, and 12 bases lay between the germline ends. Germline V gene sequence: CDR1 GTSNPN, CDR2 SVGIG (reference sequence). The CDR3 sequence is 14 residues long.

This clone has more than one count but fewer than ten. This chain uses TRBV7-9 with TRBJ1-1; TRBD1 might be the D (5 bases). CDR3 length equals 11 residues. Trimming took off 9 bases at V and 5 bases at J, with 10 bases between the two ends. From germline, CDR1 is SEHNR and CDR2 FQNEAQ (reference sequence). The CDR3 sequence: CASGGGTEAFF. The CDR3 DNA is TGTGCCAGTGGCGGGGGAACTGAAGCTTTCTTT.

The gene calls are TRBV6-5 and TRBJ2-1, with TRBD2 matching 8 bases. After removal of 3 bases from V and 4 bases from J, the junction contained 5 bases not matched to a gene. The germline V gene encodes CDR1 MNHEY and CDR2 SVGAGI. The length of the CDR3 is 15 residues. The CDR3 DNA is TGTGCCAGCAGTTATGTAGCGGGGTATTACAATGAGCAGTTCTTC. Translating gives CASSYVAGYYNEQFF.

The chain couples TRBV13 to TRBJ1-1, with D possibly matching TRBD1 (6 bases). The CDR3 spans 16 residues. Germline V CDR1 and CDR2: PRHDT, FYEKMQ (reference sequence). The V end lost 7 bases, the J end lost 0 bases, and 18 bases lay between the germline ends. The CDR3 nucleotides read TGTGCCAGCATTCCAGGAGGGGGAGGAGTGAACACTGAAGCTTTCTTT. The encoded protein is CASIPGGGGVNTEAFF. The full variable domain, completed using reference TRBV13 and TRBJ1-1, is AAGVIQSPRHLIKEKRETATLKCYPIPRHDTVYWYQQGPGQDPQFLISFYEKMQSDKGSIPDRFSAQQFSDYHSELNMSSLELGDSALYFCASIPGGGGVNTEAFFGQGTRLTVV.

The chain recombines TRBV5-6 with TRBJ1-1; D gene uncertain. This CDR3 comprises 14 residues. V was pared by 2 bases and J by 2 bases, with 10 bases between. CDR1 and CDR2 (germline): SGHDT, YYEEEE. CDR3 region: CASSFGVGNTEAFF. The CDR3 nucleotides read TGTGCCAGCAGCTTCGGAGTGGGCAACACTGAAGCTTTCTTT.

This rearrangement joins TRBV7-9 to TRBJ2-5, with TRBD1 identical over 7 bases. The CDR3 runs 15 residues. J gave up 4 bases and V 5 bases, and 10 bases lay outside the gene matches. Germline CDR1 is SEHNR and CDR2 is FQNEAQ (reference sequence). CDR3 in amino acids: CASSLRQGQGETQYF. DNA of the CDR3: TGTGCCAGCAGCCTTCGACAGGGACAAGGAGAGACCCAGTACTTC. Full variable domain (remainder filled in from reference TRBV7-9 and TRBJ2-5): DTGVSQNPRHKITKRGQNVTFRCDPISEHNRLYWYRQTLGQGPEFLTYFQNEAQLEKSRLLSDRFSAERPKGSFSTLEIQRTEQGDSAMYLCASSLRQGQGETQYFGPGTRLLVL.

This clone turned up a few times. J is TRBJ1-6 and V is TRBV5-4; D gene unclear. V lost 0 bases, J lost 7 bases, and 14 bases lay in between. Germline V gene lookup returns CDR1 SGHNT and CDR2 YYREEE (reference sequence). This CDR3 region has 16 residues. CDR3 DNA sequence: TGTGCCAGCAGCTTGGGCGACAAGGATTGGAATTCACCCCTCCACTTT. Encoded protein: CASSLGDKDWNSPLHF.

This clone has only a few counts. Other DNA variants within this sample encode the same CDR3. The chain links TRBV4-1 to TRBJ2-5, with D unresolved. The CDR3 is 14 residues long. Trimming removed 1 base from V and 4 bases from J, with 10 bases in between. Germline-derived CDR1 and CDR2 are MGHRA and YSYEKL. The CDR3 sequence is CASSQAVARETQYF. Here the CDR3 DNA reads TGCGCCAGCAGCCAAGCCGTCGCAAGAGAGACCCAGTACTTC.

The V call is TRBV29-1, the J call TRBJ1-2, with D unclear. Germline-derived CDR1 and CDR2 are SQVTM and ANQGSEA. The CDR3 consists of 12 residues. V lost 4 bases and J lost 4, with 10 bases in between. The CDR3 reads CSVVTTLYGYTF. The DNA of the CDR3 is TGCAGCGTTGTGACAACCCTCTATGGCTACACCTTC.

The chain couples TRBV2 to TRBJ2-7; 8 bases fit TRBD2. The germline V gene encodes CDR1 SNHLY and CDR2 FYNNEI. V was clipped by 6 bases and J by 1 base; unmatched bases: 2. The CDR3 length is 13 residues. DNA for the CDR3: TGTGCCAGCAGGGCTAGCGGGTCCTACGAGCAGTACTTC. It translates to CASRASGSYEQYF.

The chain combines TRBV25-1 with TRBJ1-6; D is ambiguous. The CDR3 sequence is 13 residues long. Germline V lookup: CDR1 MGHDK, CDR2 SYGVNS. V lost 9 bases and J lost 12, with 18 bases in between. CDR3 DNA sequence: TGTGCCAGTACTCCTGGGGAGTTGGGACCCCTCCACTTT. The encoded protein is CASTPGELGPLHF.

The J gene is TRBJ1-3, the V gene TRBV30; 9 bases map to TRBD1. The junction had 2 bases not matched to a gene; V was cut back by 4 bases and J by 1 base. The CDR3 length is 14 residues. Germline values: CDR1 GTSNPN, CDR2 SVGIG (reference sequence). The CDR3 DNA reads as TGTGCCTGGAACAGGGGGCGTTCTGGAAACACCATATATTTT. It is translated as CAWNRGRSGNTIYF. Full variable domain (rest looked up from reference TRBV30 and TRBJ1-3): SQTIHQWPATLVQPVGSPLSLECTVEGTSNPNLYWYRQAAGRGLQLLFYSVGIGQISSEVPQNLSASRPQDRQFILSSKKLLLSDSGFYLCAWNRGRSGNTIYFGEGSWLTVV.

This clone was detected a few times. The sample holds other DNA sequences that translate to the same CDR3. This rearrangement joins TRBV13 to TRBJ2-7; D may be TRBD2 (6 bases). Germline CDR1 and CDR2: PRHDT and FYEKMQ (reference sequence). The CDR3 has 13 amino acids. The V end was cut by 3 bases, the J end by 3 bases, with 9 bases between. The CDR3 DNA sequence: TGTGCCAGCAGCTTGGGGGGAGACTACGAGCAGTACTTC. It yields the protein CASSLGGDYEQYF. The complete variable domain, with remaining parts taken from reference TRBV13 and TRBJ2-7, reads AAGVIQSPRHLIKEKRETATLKCYPIPRHDTVYWYQQGPGQDPQFLISFYEKMQSDKGSIPDRFSAQQFSDYHSELNMSSLELGDSALYFCASSLGGDYEQYFGPGTRLTVT.

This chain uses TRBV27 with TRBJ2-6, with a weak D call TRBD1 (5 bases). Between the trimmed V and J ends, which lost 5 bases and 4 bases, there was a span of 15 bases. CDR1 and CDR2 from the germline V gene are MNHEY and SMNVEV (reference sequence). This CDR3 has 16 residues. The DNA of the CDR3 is TGTGCCAGCAGTCCAGTACAGGCTGGCGGGGCCAACGTCCTGACTTTC. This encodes CASSPVQAGGANVLTF.

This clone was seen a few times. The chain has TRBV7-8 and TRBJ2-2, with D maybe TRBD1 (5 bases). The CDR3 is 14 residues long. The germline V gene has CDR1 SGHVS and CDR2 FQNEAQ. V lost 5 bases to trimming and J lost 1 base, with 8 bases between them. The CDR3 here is CASSQTENTGELFF. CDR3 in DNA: TGTGCCAGCAGCCAGACAGAGAACACCGGGGAGCTGTTTTTT.

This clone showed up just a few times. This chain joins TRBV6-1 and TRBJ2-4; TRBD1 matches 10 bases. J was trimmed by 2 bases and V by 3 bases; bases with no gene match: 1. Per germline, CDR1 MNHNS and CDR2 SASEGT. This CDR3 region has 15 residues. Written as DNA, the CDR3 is TGTGCCAGCAGTGAGGGACAGGGGCCCAAAAACATTCAGTACTTC. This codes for CASSEGQGPKNIQYF.

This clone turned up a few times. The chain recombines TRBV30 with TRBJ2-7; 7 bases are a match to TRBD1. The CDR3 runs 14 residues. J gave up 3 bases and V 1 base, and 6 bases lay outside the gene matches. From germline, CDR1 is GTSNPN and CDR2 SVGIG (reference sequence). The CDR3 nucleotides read TGTGCCTGGAGTGGACAGGGTGGCCACTACGAGCAGTACTTC. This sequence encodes CAWSGQGGHYEQYF.

CDR3 DNA: TGTGCCAGCAGCTTTAGGTCATCACCTAACTATGGCTACACCTTC. Amino acids: CASSFRSSPNYGYTF. V usage is TRBV5-4 and J usage is TRBJ1-2; D is undetermined. Trimming took off 2 bases at V and 0 bases at J, with 11 bases between the two ends. Looked up from germline, CDR1 is SGHNT and CDR2 is YYREEE (reference sequence). This CDR3 comprises 15 residues. Supplemented by reference TRBV5-4 and TRBJ1-2, the full variable domain reads ETGVTQSPTHLIKTRGQQVTLRCSSQSGHNTVSWYQQALGQGPQFIFQYYREEENGRGNFPPRFSGLQFPNYSSELNVNALELDDSALYLCASSFRSSPNYGYTFGSGTRLTVV.